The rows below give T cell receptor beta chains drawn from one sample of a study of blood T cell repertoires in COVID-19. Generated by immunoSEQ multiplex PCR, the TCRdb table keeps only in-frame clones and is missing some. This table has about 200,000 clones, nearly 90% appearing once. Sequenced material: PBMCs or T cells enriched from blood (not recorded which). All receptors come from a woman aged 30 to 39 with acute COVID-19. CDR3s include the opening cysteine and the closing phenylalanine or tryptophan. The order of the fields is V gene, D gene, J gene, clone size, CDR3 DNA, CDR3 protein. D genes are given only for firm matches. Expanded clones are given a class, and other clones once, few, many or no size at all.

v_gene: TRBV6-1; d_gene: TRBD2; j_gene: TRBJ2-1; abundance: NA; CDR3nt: TGTGCCAGCAGTGAAACTAGCGGGGGTTTCGATGAGCAGTTCTTC; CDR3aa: CASSETSGGFDEQFF
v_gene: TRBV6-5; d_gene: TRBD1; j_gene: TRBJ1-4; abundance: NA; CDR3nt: TGTGCCAGCAGTTACTCCGGACAGGGGTATGAAAAACTGTTTTTT; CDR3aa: CASSYSGQGYEKLFF
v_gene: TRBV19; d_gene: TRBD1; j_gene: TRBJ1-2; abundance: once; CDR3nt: TGTGCCAGTAGTATCGGTACAGGGGGCCATGGCTACACCTTC; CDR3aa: CASSIGTGGHGYTF
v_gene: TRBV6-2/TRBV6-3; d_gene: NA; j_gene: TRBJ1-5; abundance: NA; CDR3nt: TGTGCCAGCAGTTACCACACGAATCAGCCCCAGCATTTT; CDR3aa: CASSYHTNQPQHF
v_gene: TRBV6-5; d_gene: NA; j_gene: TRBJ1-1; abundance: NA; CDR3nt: TGTGCCAGCAGATTGGGCCCACTGCCTTTTGAAGCTTTCTTT; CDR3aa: CASRLGPLPFEAFF
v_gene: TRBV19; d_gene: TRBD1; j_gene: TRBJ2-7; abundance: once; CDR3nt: TGTGCCAGTAGTAGAACCGGGACAGGACTTTACGAGCAGTACTTC; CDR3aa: CASSRTGTGLYEQYF
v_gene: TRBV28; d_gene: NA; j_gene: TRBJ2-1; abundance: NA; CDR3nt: TGTGCCAGCATGCCCCCCAGGTCCTACAATGAGCAGTTCTTC; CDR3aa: CASMPPRSYNEQFF
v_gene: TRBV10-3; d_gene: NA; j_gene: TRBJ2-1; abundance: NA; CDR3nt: TGTGCCATCTCGTCGCCAGTCTCCTACAATGAGCAGTTCTTC; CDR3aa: CAISSPVSYNEQFF
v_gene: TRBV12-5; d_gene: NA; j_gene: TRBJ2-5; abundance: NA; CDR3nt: TGTGCTAGTGGAGGGTTGGGGGGGACCCAGTACTTC; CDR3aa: CASGGLGGTQYF
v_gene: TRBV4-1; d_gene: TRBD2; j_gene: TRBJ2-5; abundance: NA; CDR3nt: TGCGCCAGCAGCCAAGATCACGGCCTAGCGGGGACTAATCGGGAGACCCAGTACTTC; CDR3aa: CASSQDHGLAGTNRETQYF
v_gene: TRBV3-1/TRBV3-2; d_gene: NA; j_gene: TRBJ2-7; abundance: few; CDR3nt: TGTGCCAGCAGCCATGGCCGGGGTACCTCCTACGAGCAGTACTTC; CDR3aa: CASSHGRGTSYEQYF
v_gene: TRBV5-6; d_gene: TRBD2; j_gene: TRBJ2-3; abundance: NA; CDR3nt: TGTGCCAGCAGCTTCTGGGGGGGGACAGATACGCAGTATTTT; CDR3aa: CASSFWGGTDTQYF
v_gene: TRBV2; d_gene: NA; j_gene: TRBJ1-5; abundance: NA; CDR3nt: TGTGCCACCAAACCCTATAGCAATCAGCCCCAGCATTTT; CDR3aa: CATKPYSNQPQHF
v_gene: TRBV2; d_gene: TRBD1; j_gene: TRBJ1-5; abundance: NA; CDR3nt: TGTGCCAGCGCTTACTCAGGGACAGTGACGGATCAGCCCCAGCATTTT; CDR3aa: CASAYSGTVTDQPQHF
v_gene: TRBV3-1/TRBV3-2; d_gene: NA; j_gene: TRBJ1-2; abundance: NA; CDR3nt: TGTGCCAGCAGCCAAGTTCACAGAGGCTACACCTTC; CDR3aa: CASSQVHRGYTF
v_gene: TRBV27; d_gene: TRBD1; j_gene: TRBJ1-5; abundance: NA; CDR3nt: TGTGCCAGCAGTTACCCGGGACAGAAACAGGAGCCCCAGCATTTT; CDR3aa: CASSYPGQKQEPQHF
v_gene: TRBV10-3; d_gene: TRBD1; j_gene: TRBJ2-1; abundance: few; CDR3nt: TGTGCCATCAGTGGGGGGCTAGGGGGCTATGAGCAGTTCTTC; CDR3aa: CAISGGLGGYEQFF
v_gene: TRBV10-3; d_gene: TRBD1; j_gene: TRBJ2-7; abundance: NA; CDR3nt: TGTGCCATCAGTGGCCCGGACAGGGGCACCTACGAGCAGTACTTC; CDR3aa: CAISGPDRGTYEQYF